This T cell receptor (beta chain) is from a study of human versus mouse CDR3 diversity and MHC coevolution. The V and J ends lost 4 bases and 1 base respectively, with 13 bases between them. The germline V gene has CDR1 SGHTA and CDR2 FQGNSA. The CDR3 is made up of 15 amino acids. Sequencing used immunoSEQ multiplex PCR; TCRdb keeps in-frame clones, though not all of them. The sample holds about 81,000 clones, around 93% seen once. Sorting isolated naive CD4 T cells lacking CD45RO and expressing CD62L. The source is a person aged 30-69 years in good health. The material sequenced was naive CD4+ T cells from blood. Subset denoted: CD45RO-negative CD62L-positive naive CD4 T cells. The chain uses TRBV7-2 and TRBJ1-1, with a weak D call TRBD1 (6 bases). CDR3 amino acids: CASSWDISQNTEAFF. The CDR3 DNA sequence: TGTGCCAGCAGCTGGGACATCAGTCAGAACACTGAAGCTTTCTTT.